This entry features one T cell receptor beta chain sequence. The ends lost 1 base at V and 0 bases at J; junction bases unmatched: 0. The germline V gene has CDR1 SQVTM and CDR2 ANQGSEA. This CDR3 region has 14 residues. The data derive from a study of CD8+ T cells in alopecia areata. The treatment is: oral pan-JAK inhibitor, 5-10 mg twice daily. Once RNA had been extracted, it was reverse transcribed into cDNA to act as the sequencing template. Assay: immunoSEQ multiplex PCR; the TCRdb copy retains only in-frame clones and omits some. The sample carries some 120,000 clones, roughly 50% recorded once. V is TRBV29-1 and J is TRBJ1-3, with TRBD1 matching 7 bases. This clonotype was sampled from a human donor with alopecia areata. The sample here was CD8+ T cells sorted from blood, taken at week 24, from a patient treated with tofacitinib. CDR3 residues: CSVEGDSSGNTIYF. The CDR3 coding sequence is TGCAGCGTTGAAGGGGACAGCTCTGGAAACACCATATATTTT. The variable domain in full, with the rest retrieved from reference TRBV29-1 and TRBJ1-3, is SAVISQKPSRDICQRGTSLTIQCQVDSQVTMMFWYRQQPGQSLTLIATANQGSEATYESGFVIDKFPISRPNLTFSTLTVSNMSPEDSSIYLCSVEGDSSGNTIYFGEGSWLTVV.